Listed below are T cell receptor beta chains from one sample, sequenced in a study of T cell responses to AZD1222 COVID-19 vaccine. Measured with immunoSEQ multiplex PCR; TCRdb has only the in-frame clones, and not every one. The sample comprises roughly 96,000 clones, approximately 87% of which are singletons, and 26% rests with the top ten. Sequencing used peripheral blood, obtained on day 0 of AZD1222 vaccination. The receptor set was obtained from an adult in good health. Both conserved end residues are part of each CDR3. Each record gives: clone size, J gene, D gene, V gene, CDR3 protein, CDR3 DNA. D genes are given only for firm matches. Rows may omit the clone size; those that give it use once, few, many or a size class.

size: -
J: TRBJ2-7
D: -
V: TRBV7-8
CDR3: CASSRQGSYEQYF
DNA: TGTGCCAGCAGCCGGCAGGGCTCCTACGAGCAGTACTTC

size: few
J: TRBJ1-6
D: -
V: TRBV5-4
CDR3: CASSLGQGNSPLHF
DNA: TGTGCCAGCAGCTTGGGGCAGGGAAATTCACCCCTCCACTTT

size: -
J: TRBJ2-1
D: TRBD1
V: TRBV4-1
CDR3: CASSQIDRESYNEQFF
DNA: TGCGCCAGCAGCCAGATTGACAGGGAGTCCTACAATGAGCAGTTCTTC

size: -
J: TRBJ2-7
D: TRBD2
V: TRBV10-3
CDR3: CAISGGVTSGSLGYEQYF
DNA: TGTGCCATCAGTGGCGGGGTGACTAGCGGGAGTCTTGGCTACGAGCAGTACTTC

size: -
J: TRBJ2-7
D: TRBD1
V: TRBV28
CDR3: CASSLWTGGLGEQYF
DNA: TGTGCCAGCAGTTTATGGACAGGGGGCCTGGGCGAGCAGTACTTC

size: -
J: TRBJ1-1
D: TRBD1
V: TRBV7-6
CDR3: CASSLGQGAFNTEAFF
DNA: TGTGCCAGCAGCTTAGGGCAGGGGGCTTTTAACACTGAAGCTTTCTTT

size: -
J: TRBJ2-3
D: -
V: TRBV27
CDR3: CASSLFSAPPTDTQYF
DNA: TGTGCCAGCAGTTTATTCAGCGCCCCCCCCACAGATACGCAGTATTTT

size: -
J: TRBJ2-1
D: TRBD1
V: TRBV7-9
CDR3: CASSTPRQGVTPTSYNEQFF
DNA: TGTGCCAGCAGCACCCCTCGACAGGGGGTGACACCTACGTCCTACAATGAGCAGTTCTTC

size: -
J: TRBJ2-3
D: TRBD2
V: TRBV4-2
CDR3: CASSPRGTSGPGDTQYF
DNA: TGTGCCAGCAGCCCCCGCGGCACTAGCGGTCCCGGGGATACGCAGTATTTT

size: -
J: TRBJ1-2
D: -
V: TRBV9
CDR3: CASSVVGGGYTF
DNA: TGTGCCAGCAGCGTAGTCGGGGGTGGCTACACCTTC

size: -
J: TRBJ2-7
D: TRBD2
V: TRBV27
CDR3: CASTPRAGGYEQYF
DNA: TGTGCCAGCACCCCCCGGGCGGGAGGGTACGAGCAGTACTTC

size: -
J: TRBJ2-7
D: -
V: TRBV3-1/TRBV3-2
CDR3: CASSRAGSYEQYF
DNA: TGTGCCAGCAGCCGGGCTGGTTCCTACGAGCAGTACTTC

size: -
J: TRBJ2-4
D: TRBD2
V: TRBV6-2/TRBV6-3
CDR3: CASSYSLLPGLAENIQYF
DNA: TGTGCCAGCAGTTACTCTTTGCTGCCGGGACTAGCGGAAAACATTCAGTACTTC

size: -
J: TRBJ1-4
D: -
V: TRBV6-5
CDR3: CASSRGEKLFF
DNA: TGTGCCAGCAGCCGAGGTGAAAAACTGTTTTTT

size: -
J: TRBJ1-5
D: -
V: TRBV12-3/TRBV12-4
CDR3: CASSIQQNQPQHF
DNA: TGTGCCAGCAGCATACAGCAAAATCAGCCCCAGCATTTT

size: -
J: TRBJ2-1
D: TRBD2
V: TRBV28
CDR3: CASSPPWREAYNEQFF
DNA: TGTGCCAGCAGTCCCCCCTGGCGGGAGGCCTACAATGAGCAGTTCTTC

size: -
J: TRBJ1-6
D: TRBD1
V: TRBV5-1
CDR3: CASTQWTGGNSPLHF
DNA: TGCGCCAGCACCCAGTGGACAGGGGGCAATTCACCCCTCCACTTT

size: -
J: TRBJ1-5
D: -
V: TRBV9
CDR3: CASSVGQPQHF
DNA: TGTGCCAGCAGCGTAGGTCAGCCCCAGCATTTT

size: -
J: TRBJ2-1
D: TRBD2
V: TRBV7-7
CDR3: CASSSGTSGTPNEQFF
DNA: TGTGCTAGCAGCTCTGGGACTAGCGGGACCCCTAATGAGCAGTTCTTC

size: -
J: TRBJ1-5
D: -
V: TRBV28
CDR3: CASNTGFNQPQHF
DNA: TGTGCCAGCAATACAGGGTTTAATCAGCCCCAGCATTTT

size: -
J: TRBJ2-7
D: TRBD1
V: TRBV5-4
CDR3: CASSYTGGSNPYEQYF
DNA: TGTGCCAGCAGCTATACAGGGGGCTCTAACCCCTACGAGCAGTACTTC

size: -
J: TRBJ1-5
D: -
V: TRBV30
CDR3: CAWSVGGGSLAQHF
DNA: TGTGCCTGGAGTGTCGGGGGCGGCTCTTTGGCCCAGCATTTT

size: -
J: TRBJ1-6
D: -
V: TRBV30
CDR3: CAWSLSSYNSPLHF
DNA: TGTGCCTGGAGCCTAAGCTCCTATAATTCACCCCTCCACTTT

size: -
J: TRBJ2-1
D: -
V: TRBV6-2/TRBV6-3
CDR3: CASSPPSAGSYNEQFF
DNA: TGTGCCAGCAGTCCCCCGAGCGCGGGCTCCTACAATGAGCAGTTCTTC

size: -
J: TRBJ2-3
D: -
V: TRBV7-9
CDR3: CASSLNSATWDTQYF
DNA: TGTGCCAGCAGCTTAAATAGTGCGACCTGGGATACGCAGTATTTT

size: -
J: TRBJ2-7
D: TRBD2
V: TRBV28
CDR3: CASSLGGLDYEQYF
DNA: TGTGCCAGCAGTTTGGGGGGACTAGACTACGAGCAGTACTTC

size: -
J: TRBJ2-2
D: -
V: TRBV5-5
CDR3: CASTLLPGYTGELFF
DNA: TGTGCCAGCACCCTCCTTCCGGGGTACACCGGGGAGCTGTTTTTT

size: -
J: TRBJ2-2
D: TRBD2
V: TRBV19
CDR3: CASSAEGAGESGELFF
DNA: TGTGCCAGTAGTGCCGAGGGAGCGGGAGAATCCGGGGAGCTGTTTTTT

size: few
J: TRBJ1-5
D: -
V: TRBV6-2/TRBV6-3
CDR3: CASSLPSSRGNQPQHF
DNA: TGTGCCAGCAGTCTCCCCTCGTCTCGGGGCAATCAGCCCCAGCATTTT

size: -
J: TRBJ2-5
D: TRBD1
V: TRBV7-2
CDR3: CASSLGLGTGQETQYF
DNA: TGTGCCAGCAGCTTAGGGCTGGGGACAGGGCAAGAGACCCAGTACTTC

size: -
J: TRBJ2-1
D: -
V: TRBV18
CDR3: CASSATGGGDEQFF
DNA: TGTGCCAGCTCGGCGACTGGCGGCGGGGATGAGCAGTTCTTC

size: once
J: TRBJ2-3
D: TRBD2
V: TRBV7-9
CDR3: CASSFAAGVVVDTQYF
DNA: TGTGCCAGCAGCTTTGCAGCGGGAGTCGTAGTAGATACGCAGTATTTT

size: -
J: TRBJ1-5
D: -
V: TRBV7-2
CDR3: CASSLRQQGWQPQHF
DNA: TGTGCCAGCAGCCTTCGGCAACAGGGCTGGCAGCCCCAGCATTTT

size: -
J: TRBJ2-2
D: -
V: TRBV19
CDR3: CASSIEGLNTGELFF
DNA: TGTGCCAGTAGTATAGAGGGACTTAACACCGGGGAGCTGTTTTTT

size: -
J: TRBJ2-3
D: -
V: TRBV11-3
CDR3: CASSVGLRGDGTDTQYF
DNA: TGTGCCAGCAGCGTCGGACTCAGGGGGGATGGCACAGATACGCAGTATTTT

size: -
J: TRBJ2-7
D: -
V: TRBV7-9
CDR3: CASSPGGIGQYF
DNA: TGTGCCAGCAGCCCAGGTGGGATCGGGCAGTACTTC

size: -
J: TRBJ2-1
D: -
V: TRBV5-1
CDR3: CASSLGGNEQFF
DNA: TGCGCCAGCAGCTTGGGGGGGAATGAGCAGTTCTTC

size: once
J: TRBJ2-7
D: TRBD1
V: TRBV28
CDR3: CASSPATGDYEQYF
DNA: TGTGCCAGCAGTCCTGCAACAGGGGACTACGAGCAGTACTTC

size: -
J: TRBJ2-3
D: -
V: TRBV9
CDR3: CASSLQTSTDTQYF
DNA: TGTGCCAGCAGCTTGCAGACTAGCACAGATACGCAGTATTTT

size: -
J: TRBJ2-1
D: TRBD2
V: TRBV7-9
CDR3: CASSVNSFASGNINEQFF
DNA: TGTGCCAGCAGCGTAAACTCCTTTGCTAGCGGAAATATCAATGAGCAGTTCTTC

size: -
J: TRBJ2-3
D: TRBD2
V: TRBV27
CDR3: CASRRGPSGRGDTQYF
DNA: TGTGCCAGCAGAAGGGGCCCAAGCGGGAGGGGGGATACGCAGTATTTT

size: -
J: TRBJ1-4
D: -
V: TRBV7-2
CDR3: CASRSGHSAEKLFF
DNA: TGTGCCAGCAGATCTGGACACTCGGCTGAAAAACTGTTTTTT

size: -
J: TRBJ2-7
D: TRBD2
V: TRBV7-2
CDR3: CASAGASGNYEQYF
DNA: TGTGCCAGCGCTGGGGCTAGCGGGAACTACGAGCAGTACTTC

size: -
J: TRBJ2-1
D: -
V: TRBV28
CDR3: CASTTGQHLYNEQFF
DNA: TGTGCCAGCACCACCGGACAGCACCTGTACAATGAGCAGTTCTTC

size: -
J: TRBJ1-6
D: -
V: TRBV19
CDR3: CASSPEEPNSPLHF
DNA: TGTGCCAGTAGTCCGGAGGAACCAAATTCACCCCTCCACTTT

size: -
J: TRBJ2-3
D: -
V: TRBV9
CDR3: CASSVAADTQYF
DNA: TGTGCCAGCAGTGTAGCCGCAGATACGCAGTATTTT

size: -
J: TRBJ1-5
D: -
V: TRBV19
CDR3: CASTHSNQPQHF
DNA: TGTGCCAGTACCCATAGCAATCAGCCCCAGCATTTT

size: -
J: TRBJ2-7
D: -
V: TRBV30
CDR3: CAWSPIGNFYEQYF
DNA: TGTGCCTGGAGTCCCATAGGGAATTTCTACGAGCAGTACTTC

size: -
J: TRBJ1-5
D: -
V: TRBV7-2
CDR3: CASSGDGNQPQHF
DNA: TGTGCCAGCAGTGGGGATGGCAATCAGCCCCAGCATTTT

size: -
J: TRBJ2-7
D: TRBD2
V: TRBV6-5
CDR3: CASQTGTNEQYF
DNA: TGTGCCAGCCAAACTGGGACTAACGAGCAGTACTTC

size: -
J: TRBJ2-7
D: -
V: TRBV5-8
CDR3: CASSLRDYSYEQYF
DNA: TGTGCCAGCAGCTTACGAGACTACTCCTACGAGCAGTACTTC

size: -
J: TRBJ1-4
D: -
V: TRBV10-1
CDR3: CASSERQPTNEKLFF
DNA: TGCGCCAGCAGTGAGAGACAGCCAACTAATGAAAAACTGTTTTTT

size: -
J: TRBJ2-7
D: -
V: TRBV2
CDR3: CASNPSSLYEQYF
DNA: TGTGCCAGCAATCCTAGCAGTCTTTACGAGCAGTACTTC

size: -
J: TRBJ2-3
D: -
V: TRBV30
CDR3: CAWRGGRIRTDTQYF
DNA: TGTGCCTGGAGGGGTGGGAGGATTCGGACAGATACGCAGTATTTT

size: -
J: TRBJ2-7
D: -
V: TRBV12-3/TRBV12-4
CDR3: CASRRDLVYEQYF
DNA: TGTGCCAGCAGGCGGGACCTTGTATACGAGCAGTACTTC

size: -
J: TRBJ2-1
D: -
V: TRBV6-5
CDR3: CASSYSRVALEQFF
DNA: TGTGCCAGCAGTTACTCTCGCGTGGCCCTTGAGCAGTTCTTC

size: -
J: TRBJ2-7
D: TRBD1
V: TRBV6-5
CDR3: CASFRQGAYEQYF
DNA: TGTGCCAGCTTCCGACAGGGGGCCTACGAGCAGTACTTC

size: -
J: TRBJ2-1
D: -
V: TRBV3-1/TRBV3-2
CDR3: CASSQVAGLGNEQFF
DNA: TGTGCCAGCAGCCAAGTGGCAGGGCTTGGCAATGAGCAGTTCTTC

size: -
J: TRBJ2-1
D: -
V: TRBV4-3
CDR3: CASSQDRAVRFLFF
DNA: TGCGCCAGCAGCCAAGATCGGGCAGTCCGTTTCCTATTCTTC

size: -
J: TRBJ1-3
D: TRBD1
V: TRBV5-1
CDR3: CASSGGQVGNTIYF
DNA: TGCGCCAGCAGCGGAGGACAGGTCGGAAACACCATATATTTT